Each of the 32 T cell receptor beta chains below was sequenced from the same sample in a study of shared clonotypes between healthy human individuals. The protocol was immunoSEQ multiplex PCR, while the TCRdb copy is restricted to in-frame clones and leaves out a portion. The table includes roughly 1,100,000 clones, around 75% detected once. Sequences were obtained from memory CD4+ T cells sorted from blood. Subset defined: CD45RA-negative fraction. The receptors stem from a man between 18 and 29 years old in good health.

This chain connects TRBV28 to TRBJ2-7; D is possibly TRBD1 (6 bases). This CDR3 is 14 amino acids long. CDR1 MDHEN and CDR2 SYDVKM come from the germline V gene. The V end was cut by 7 bases, the J end by 0 bases, with 13 bases between. CDR3 amino acids: CASTRTAPSYEQYF. The CDR3 coding sequence is TGTGCCAGCACCCGGACAGCCCCCTCCTACGAGCAGTACTTC.

The rearrangement links TRBV10-3 to TRBJ2-7, with D perhaps TRBD2 (6 bases). CDR1 and CDR2 (germline): ENHRY, SYGVKD. Trimming took 6 bases from V and 5 from J, leaving 17 bases between them. This CDR3 comprises 14 residues. The CDR3 reads CAIRTSGLLNEQYF. The CDR3 DNA reads TGTGCCATCAGGACATCGGGACTCTTGAACGAGCAGTACTTC.

The chain links TRBV7-2 to TRBJ1-6; TRBD1 might be the D (6 bases). The V end was cut by 5 bases, the J end by 2 bases, with 13 bases between. The CDR3 is made up of 16 amino acids. CDR1 is SGHTA and CDR2 is FQGNSA in the germline V gene. The CDR3, as DNA: TGTGCCAGCAGCCACGGGGGGCTCACCTATAATTCACCCCTCCACTTT. Its protein product is CASSHGGLTYNSPLHF.

The chain joins TRBV6-5 to TRBJ2-3, with 8 bases fitting TRBD1. V was clipped by 6 bases and J by 10 bases; unmatched bases: 6. Per germline, CDR1 MNHEY and CDR2 SVGAGI. The CDR3 is 12 residues long. The CDR3 DNA is TGTGCCAGCAGGTCCCAGGGGGCATCGCAGTATTTT. It translates to CASRSQGASQYF.

Details on this clone: Other DNA sequences in this specimen translate into the identical CDR3. CDR3 protein: CASSGGLSTDTQYF. The CDR3 DNA reads TGTGCCAGCAGTGGGGGACTCAGCACAGATACGCAGTATTTT. The chain combines TRBV2 with TRBJ2-3, with D possibly being TRBD2 (6 bases). The V end was cut by 4 bases, the J end by 0 bases, with 8 bases between. The germline V gene encodes CDR1 SNHLY and CDR2 FYNNEI. The CDR3 is 14 residues long.

The chain combines TRBV2 with TRBJ2-1; TRBD2 matches at 9 bases. The CDR3 runs 11 residues. V was pared by 7 bases and J by 13 bases, with 5 bases of the junction left unmatched. Germline CDR1 is SNHLY and CDR2 is FYNNEI. The CDR3 loop is CASTGLAAQFF. In DNA, the CDR3 is TGTGCCAGCACGGGACTAGCCGCACAGTTCTTC.

This clone was detected only once. The J gene is TRBJ1-2, the V gene TRBV6-1, with D perhaps TRBD1 (6 bases). The CDR3 has 16 amino acids. In germline, CDR1 is MNHNS, CDR2 SASEGT. Trimming left V 4 bases short and J 4 bases short, with 19 bases between. The CDR3 region is CASSVLNRETGYGYTF. For the CDR3, the DNA is TGTGCCAGCAGTGTCCTAAACAGGGAAACGGGCTATGGCTACACCTTC.

The chain is built from TRBV19 and TRBJ2-7; D may be TRBD1 (5 bases). CDR3 length equals 16 residues. Trimming removed 1 base from V and 1 base from J, with 14 bases in between. CDR1 is LNHDA, CDR2 SQIVND, per germline (reference sequence). The CDR3 here is CASSIGPPTVSYEQYF. CDR3 nucleotides: TGTGCCAGTAGTATAGGACCCCCGACAGTTTCCTACGAGCAGTACTTC.

The chain uses TRBV5-6 and TRBJ2-5; a weak D match, TRBD2 (6 bases). In germline, CDR1 is SGHDT, CDR2 YYEEEE. Trimming cost V 2 bases and J 5 bases, with 13 bases left between them. The CDR3 length is 14 residues. CDR3 region: CASSFNSAGETQYF. The CDR3 DNA reads as TGTGCCAGCAGCTTTAACAGTGCGGGGGAGACCCAGTACTTC.

A remark on this clone: This same CDR3 is encoded by further DNA sequences in the sample. The rearrangement uses TRBV28 and TRBJ1-2; D is unclear. Germline CDR1 MDHEN, CDR2 SYDVKM. The ends were cut back, 2 bases at V and 2 bases at J, with 9 bases in the middle. The CDR3 has 14 residues. CDR3 protein: CASSLPGRNYGYTF. In nucleotides, the CDR3 is TGTGCCAGCAGTTTACCAGGACGGAACTATGGCTACACCTTC.

This clone was counted a few times. The J gene is TRBJ1-5, the V gene TRBV6-1; 9 nucleotides agree with TRBD1. The CDR3 extends over 14 amino acids. In germline, CDR1 is MNHNS, CDR2 SASEGT. V lost 6 bases and J lost 2; bases outside the gene matches: 2. CDR3 sequence: CASSWDRGNQPQHF. CDR3 nucleotides: TGTGCCAGCAGCTGGGACAGGGGCAATCAGCCCCAGCATTTT.

This sequence joins TRBV5-1 and TRBJ1-1, with D possibly matching TRBD1 (6 bases). CDR1 is SGHRS and CDR2 is YFSETQ in the germline V gene. The V end was cut by 5 bases, the J end by 7 bases, with 24 bases between. The CDR3 totals 16 residues. The CDR3 DNA is TGCGCCAGCAGACAAAACCTGGGGGGCGGTCAGGATGAAGCTTTCTTT. The encoded protein is CASRQNLGGGQDEAFF.

The rearrangement uses TRBV19 and TRBJ2-3; the D gene is possibly TRBD1 (5 bases). There are 13 residues in the CDR3. Trimming left V 5 bases short and J 4 bases short, with 10 bases between. Looked up from germline, CDR1 is LNHDA and CDR2 is SQIVND (reference sequence). In DNA, the CDR3 is TGTGCCAGTAGTTCCCTCAGGGCAGATACGCAGTATTTT. Its protein product is CASSSLRADTQYF.

This clone came up many times. V and J are TRBV30 and TRBJ2-7; D possibly corresponds to TRBD2 (6 bases). The V gene lost 4 bases and the J gene lost 3 bases, with 10 bases spanning the gap. CDR3 length: 12 residues. In germline, CDR1 is GTSNPN, CDR2 SVGIG (reference sequence). The CDR3 DNA sequence: TGTGCCTGGAAACTGGGAGGCTACGAGCAGTACTTC. Amino acids: CAWKLGGYEQYF.

V usage is TRBV30 and J usage is TRBJ2-7, with D possibly being TRBD2 (5 bases). V was cut by 0 bases and J by 0 bases, with 9 bases left in between. The CDR3 length is 14 residues. Germline CDR1 GTSNPN, CDR2 SVGIG (reference sequence). CDR3 sequence (DNA): TGTGCCTGGAGTGTAGGGAGAAGCTCCTACGAGCAGTACTTC. This encodes CAWSVGRSSYEQYF.

A note on this clone: Other DNA sequences from this sample encode an identical CDR3 as well. This chain joins TRBV9 and TRBJ1-2, with 8 bases aligning to TRBD1. The CDR3 runs to 14 residues. Looked up from germline, CDR1 is SGDLS and CDR2 is YYNGEE. J was trimmed by 4 bases and V by 0 bases; bases with no gene match: 2. The CDR3 sequence: CASSVEDRGYGYTF. CDR3 nucleotide sequence: TGTGCCAGCAGCGTAGAAGACAGGGGCTATGGCTACACCTTC.

This clone turned up a few times. V and J are TRBV18 and TRBJ1-1; 7 bases are a match to TRBD1. The germline CDR1 and CDR2 sequences are KGHSH and LQKENI. The CDR3 consists of 13 residues. V lost 5 bases and J lost 1; bases outside the gene matches: 1. CDR3 sequence (DNA): TGTGCCAGCTCAGGGACAGCGAACACTGAAGCTTTCTTT. Translating gives CASSGTANTEAFF.

V is TRBV5-1 and J is TRBJ2-2; 7 bases are shared with TRBD2. This CDR3 has 15 amino acids. Germline lookup yields CDR1 SGHRS and CDR2 YFSETQ. V was clipped by 1 base and J by 1 base; unmatched bases: 1. CDR3 nucleotide sequence: TGCGCCAGCAGCTTGACTAGCGAGAACACCGGGGAGCTGTTTTTT. Amino acid sequence: CASSLTSENTGELFF.

V usage is TRBV5-4 and J usage is TRBJ2-2; 10 positions match TRBD2. This CDR3 has 16 residues. CDR1 is SGHNT, CDR2 YYREEE, per germline (reference sequence). Trimming removed 1 base from V and 4 bases from J; junction bases left unmatched: 4. The CDR3 region is CASSLMGLASTGELFF. Written as DNA, the CDR3 is TGTGCCAGCAGCTTGATGGGACTAGCGAGCACCGGGGAGCTGTTTTTT.

The V call is TRBV6-1, the J call TRBJ2-2, with TRBD1 matching over 9 bases. The CDR3 consists of 14 residues. Germline assignment: CDR1 MNHNS and CDR2 SASEGT. The V gene end was trimmed by 5 bases and the J gene end by 6 bases; junction bases not matched to a gene: 4. The CDR3, as DNA: TGTGCCAGCAGTCCGGACAGGGGCTCCGGGGAGCTGTTTTTT. Its protein product is CASSPDRGSGELFF.

This clone has just a few counts. This chain connects TRBV10-3 to TRBJ1-5, with TRBD1 as a possible D gene (5 bases). Germline V gene lookup returns CDR1 ENHRY and CDR2 SYGVKD. V was pared by 0 bases and J by 2 bases, with 14 bases between. CDR3 size: 17 residues. CDR3 sequence (DNA): TGTGCCATCAGTGAGTCGGCGGCAGGGCGCGGCAATCAGCCCCAGCATTTT. Its translation is CAISESAAGRGNQPQHF.

Turning to this clone: Other DNA sequences of this sample code for an identical CDR3. The rearrangement uses TRBV7-9 and TRBJ2-7, with 7 nucleotides matching TRBD2. The V and J ends lost 4 bases and 0 bases, in that order; junction bases with no gene match: 3. CDR1 is SEHNR, CDR2 FQNEAQ, per germline (reference sequence). The CDR3 consists of 14 residues. The CDR3 DNA reads as TGTGCCAGCAGCTCGAGCGGGGACTCCTACGAGCAGTACTTC. Protein: CASSSSGDSYEQYF.

V gene TRBV29-1 combines with J gene TRBJ1-1; no firm D call. V gave up 7 bases and J gave up 1 base, with 10 bases separating them. CDR1 is SQVTM, CDR2 ANQGSEA, per germline. The CDR3 totals 12 residues. CDR3 region: CSATPPNTEAFF. In nucleotides, the CDR3 is TGCAGCGCGACTCCGCCGAACACTGAAGCTTTCTTT.

The J gene is TRBJ1-2, the V gene TRBV7-9; D call uncertain. The CDR3 is 16 residues long. CDR1 is SEHNR, CDR2 FQNEAQ, per germline (reference sequence). V shed 3 bases and J shed 6 bases, with 20 bases lying between them. The CDR3 reads CASSFQEASRGDGYTF. The CDR3 bases are TGTGCCAGCAGCTTCCAAGAAGCATCGCGAGGAGATGGCTACACCTTC.

The chain carries TRBV7-2 and TRBJ2-3; possibly TRBD2 for D (6 bases). The germline gives CDR1 SGHTA, CDR2 FQGNSA. The CDR3 has 15 residues. The V gene lost 2 bases and the J gene lost 6 bases, with 15 bases spanning the gap. The CDR3 DNA is TGTGCCAGCAGCTTAAGGTTCGGCGGGATGGATACGCAGTATTTT. Amino acids: CASSLRFGGMDTQYF.

The rearrangement joins TRBV30 to TRBJ2-5; 10 bases are a match to TRBD2. Matching the DNA end better, TRBJ2-7 makes the J call doubtful. This CDR3 region has 14 residues. The germline gives CDR1 GTSNPN, CDR2 SVGIG (reference sequence). CDR3 DNA: TGTGCCTGGAGTGTCAGCGGGAGGGCCTCCGAGCAGTACTTC. Translation gives CAWSVSGRASEQYF.

CDR3 in amino acids: CASSPFQGGRTEAFF. CDR3 bases: TGCGCCAGCAGCCCTTTTCAGGGAGGGCGGACTGAAGCTTTCTTT. The rearrangement uses TRBV4-1 and TRBJ1-1; tentative D call: TRBD1 (5 bases). This CDR3 is 15 amino acids long. The V end lost 4 bases, the J end lost 5 bases, and 17 bases lay between the germline ends. Germline CDR1 MGHRA, CDR2 YSYEKL.

This rearrangement joins TRBV5-1 to TRBJ1-4; 8 positions match TRBD1. V lost 4 bases and J lost 3; bases outside the gene matches: 5. The CDR3 runs to 15 residues. Germline CDR1 SGHRS, CDR2 YFSETQ. The CDR3 here is CASSPRTGSNEKLFF. The CDR3 nucleotides are TGCGCCAGCAGCCCCCGGACAGGGTCTAATGAAAAACTGTTTTTT.

The CDR3 sequence: CASSIGQSEQYF. Written as DNA, the CDR3 is TGCGCCAGCAGCATAGGACAGTCCGAGCAGTACTTC. The chain uses TRBV5-1 and TRBJ2-7, with D perhaps matching TRBD1 (6 bases). Germline V CDR1 and CDR2: SGHRS, YFSETQ. The CDR3 length is 12 residues. V was clipped by 4 bases and J by 6 bases, with 11 bases between them. Drawing the rest from reference TRBV5-1 and TRBJ2-7, the complete variable domain is KAGVTQTPRYLIKTRGQQVTLSCSPISGHRSVSWYQQTPGQGLQFLFEYFSETQRNKGNFPGRFSGRQFSNSRSEMNVSTLELGDSALYLCASSIGQSEQYFGPGTRLTVT.

The gene calls are TRBV6-1 and TRBJ2-5; D remains ambiguous. This CDR3 is built from 16 residues. Germline CDR1 and CDR2: MNHNS and SASEGT. Trimming pared 4 bases from V and 2 bases from J, leaving 17 bases between. CDR3 DNA: TGTGCCAGCAGTGCCGTTGGCTATTCAACTCAAGAGACCCAGTACTTC. Its translation: CASSAVGYSTQETQYF.

V is TRBV28 and J is TRBJ2-5, with TRBD2 as a possible D gene (7 bases). Germline CDR1 is MDHEN and CDR2 is SYDVKM. The CDR3 contains 12 residues. The CDR3 protein is CVVTGGRGTQYF. The DNA for the CDR3 is TGTGTCGTTACCGGGGGGCGCGGGACCCAGTACTTC.

This clone was seen only once. The chain has TRBV19 and TRBJ1-5; D gene ambiguous. Germline V gene sequence: CDR1 LNHDA, CDR2 SQIVND (reference sequence). Trimming took 8 bases from V and 4 from J, leaving 9 bases between them. CDR3 length: 12 amino acids. The CDR3 DNA is TGTGCCAGTCGCGCCGGTAATCAGCCCCAGCATTTT. It codes for CASRAGNQPQHF.